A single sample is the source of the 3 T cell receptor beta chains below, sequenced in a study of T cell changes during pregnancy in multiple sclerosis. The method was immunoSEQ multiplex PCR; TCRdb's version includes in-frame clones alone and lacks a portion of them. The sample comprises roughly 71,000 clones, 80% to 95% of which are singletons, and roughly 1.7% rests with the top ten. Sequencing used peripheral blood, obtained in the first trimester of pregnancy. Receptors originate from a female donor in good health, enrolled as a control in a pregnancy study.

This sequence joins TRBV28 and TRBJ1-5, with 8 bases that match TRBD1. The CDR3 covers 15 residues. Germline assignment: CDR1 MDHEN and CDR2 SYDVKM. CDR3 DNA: TGTGCGTTGGGTGGCAGGGGGCTTGTGAATCAGCCCCAGCATTTT. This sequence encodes CALGGRGLVNQPQHF.

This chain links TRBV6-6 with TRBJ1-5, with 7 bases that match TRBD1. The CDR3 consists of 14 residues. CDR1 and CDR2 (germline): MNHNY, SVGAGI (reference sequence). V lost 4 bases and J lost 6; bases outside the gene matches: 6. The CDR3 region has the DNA TGTGCCAGCAGTTCCAGGGGGAGGTTTCAGCCCCAGCATTTT. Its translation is CASSSRGRFQPQHF.

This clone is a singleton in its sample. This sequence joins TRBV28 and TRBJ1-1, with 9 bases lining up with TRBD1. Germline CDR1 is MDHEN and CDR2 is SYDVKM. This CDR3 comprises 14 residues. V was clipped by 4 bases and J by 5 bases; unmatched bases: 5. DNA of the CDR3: TGTGCCAGCAGTTCGGACAGGGGTTATACTGAAGCTTTCTTT. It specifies CASSSDRGYTEAFF.